This T cell receptor (beta chain) was recovered during a study of graft-versus-host responses after intestinal transplantation. V dropped 7 bases and J dropped 4 bases, with 14 bases sitting between them. The CDR3 covers 13 residues. CDR1 MNHEY and CDR2 SVGAGI come from the germline V gene. Assay: immunoSEQ multiplex PCR; the TCRdb copy retains only in-frame clones and omits some. The sample holds some 140,000 clones, about 92% seen once. Regarding this clone: Antigen unknown.

The chain joins TRBV6-5 to TRBJ2-7; D remains unclear. The source was unstimulated CD4+ T cells sorted from spleen or lymph node cells, collected before intestinal transplant. This TCR was recovered from a human donor who received an intestinal transplant. As DNA, the CDR3 is TGTGCCAGCACGGCGCCCTTTACATACGAGCAGTACTTC. It encodes CASTAPFTYEQYF.